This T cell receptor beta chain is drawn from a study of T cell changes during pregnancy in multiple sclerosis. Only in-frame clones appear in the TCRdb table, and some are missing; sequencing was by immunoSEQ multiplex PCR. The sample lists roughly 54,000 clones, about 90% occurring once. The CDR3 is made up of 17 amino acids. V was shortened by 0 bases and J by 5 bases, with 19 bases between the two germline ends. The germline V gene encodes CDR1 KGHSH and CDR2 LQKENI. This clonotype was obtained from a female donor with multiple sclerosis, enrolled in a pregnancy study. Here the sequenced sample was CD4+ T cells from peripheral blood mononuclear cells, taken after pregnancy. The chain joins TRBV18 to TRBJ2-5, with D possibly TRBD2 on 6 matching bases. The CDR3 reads CASSPPIGEAARETQYF. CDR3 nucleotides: TGTGCCAGCTCACCACCGATCGGGGAGGCGGCCCGGGAGACCCAGTACTTC.